This entry lists 20 T cell receptor beta chains sequenced from one sample in a study of blood T cell repertoires in COVID-19. Sequencing used immunoSEQ multiplex PCR; TCRdb keeps in-frame clones, though not all of them. The sample includes around 120,000 clones, about 79% of them seen just once. Sequenced sample: peripheral blood. The receptors derive from a man in his 70s with acute or convalescent COVID-19.

This clone was observed a few times. The chain combines TRBV9 with TRBJ1-1, with TRBD1 identical over 9 bases. Germline V gives CDR1 SGDLS, CDR2 YYNGEE. There are 16 residues in the CDR3. V lost 2 bases, J lost 0 bases, and 5 bases stayed unmatched. The CDR3 DNA is TGTGCCAGCAGCGTGGGTACAGGGGGCTTGAACACTGAAGCTTTCTTT. It specifies CASSVGTGGLNTEAFF.

V is TRBV5-1 and J is TRBJ1-2; no firm D call. Trimming pared 4 bases from V and 4 bases from J, leaving 8 bases between. The CDR3 contains 12 residues. Germline CDR1 and CDR2: SGHRS and YFSETQ. CDR3 DNA sequence: TGCGCCAGCAGCGCGGGCCGCTATGGCTACACCTTC. Its translation: CASSAGRYGYTF.

The chain employs TRBV5-1 and TRBJ2-3, with 8 bases that match TRBD2. V was clipped by 7 bases and J by 0 bases; unmatched bases: 7. CDR3 length: 15 amino acids. CDR1 is SGHRS and CDR2 is YFSETQ in the germline V gene. The CDR3 nucleotides are TGCGCCAGCGGTACTAGCGGATCTAGCACAGATACGCAGTATTTT. Its protein product is CASGTSGSSTDTQYF. The full variable domain, in which reference TRBV5-1 and TRBJ2-3 provide the parts outside the CDR3, is KAGVTQTPRYLIKTRGQQVTLSCSPISGHRSVSWYQQTPGQGLQFLFEYFSETQRNKGNFPGRFSGRQFSNSRSEMNVSTLELGDSALYLCASGTSGSSTDTQYFGPGTRLTVL.

The V gene is TRBV9, the J gene TRBJ2-3; 8 bases line up with TRBD1. Per the germline V gene, CDR1 is SGDLS and CDR2 is YYNGEE. CDR3 length: 17 residues. V gave up 4 bases and J gave up 3 bases; unmatched junction bases: 13. The CDR3 DNA sequence: TGTGCCAGCAGCCGCTCCCCGACAGGGGCGGGAACAGATACGCAGTATTTT. This sequence encodes CASSRSPTGAGTDTQYF.

As to this clone: The sample carries other DNA sequences with the same CDR3. V is TRBV5-6 and J is TRBJ2-7; D ambiguous. V shed 4 bases and J shed 0 bases, with 8 bases lying between them. Germline assignment: CDR1 SGHDT and CDR2 YYEEEE. This CDR3 has 13 residues. The CDR3 DNA sequence: TGTGCCAGCAGCCTCCGAGGCTCCTACGAGCAGTACTTC. This sequence encodes CASSLRGSYEQYF.

This clone is a singleton in its sample. V usage is TRBV19 and J usage is TRBJ1-3; D may be TRBD1 (5 bases). V dropped 2 bases and J dropped 0 bases, with 11 bases sitting between them. Per germline, CDR1 LNHDA and CDR2 SQIVND (reference sequence). The CDR3 spans 16 residues. The CDR3 bases are TGTGCCAGTAGTATAAGGGCAGGGCCCTCTGGAAACACCATATATTTT. Its translation: CASSIRAGPSGNTIYF.

This chain joins TRBV7-9 and TRBJ2-5; TRBD2 matches 8 bases. After removal of 6 bases from V and 2 bases from J, the junction contained 11 bases not matched to a gene. Germline values: CDR1 SEHNR, CDR2 FQNEAQ (reference sequence). This CDR3 is 16 amino acids long. The CDR3 nucleotides read TGTGCCAGCAGTCAACCGGGGGGGGCGAGGCAAGAGACCCAGTACTTC. Amino acid sequence: CASSQPGGARQETQYF.

The V gene is TRBV21-1, the J gene TRBJ1-5; TRBD1 is the table's D call and was not checked against the DNA. TRBV21-1 is assigned pseudogene status. The CDR3 has 13 amino acids. The CDR3 region is CASSKVQDTPQHF. In nucleotides, the CDR3 is TGTGCCAGCAGCAAAGTACAAGACACGCCCCAGCATTTT.

The CDR3 nucleotides read TGTGCCAGCAGCCAGCCCGCGGGAGGGTACGAGCAGTACTTC. Residues: CASSQPAGGYEQYF. This chain links TRBV3-1 (or the pseudogene TRBV3-2) with TRBJ2-7, with 9 bases that match TRBD2. CDR1 and CDR2 from the germline V gene are LGHDT and YNNKEL (reference sequence). The CDR3 spans 14 residues. The V and J ends lost 3 bases and 4 bases, in that order; junction bases with no gene match: 4.

The chain is built from TRBV30 and TRBJ1-4; perhaps TRBD1 as D (5 bases). The CDR3 length is 15 residues. Trimming stripped 8 bases from V and 6 bases from J, with 22 bases between. Germline CDR1 is GTSNPN and CDR2 is SVGIG (reference sequence). This chain's CDR3 is CASQGASTIYEKLFF. The CDR3, as DNA: TGTGCCAGCCAGGGCGCTTCAACTATCTATGAAAAACTGTTTTTT. The full variable domain, completed using reference TRBV30 and TRBJ1-4, is SQTIHQWPATLVQPVGSPLSLECTVEGTSNPNLYWYRQAAGRGLQLLFYSVGIGQISSEVPQNLSASRPQDRQFILSSKKLLLSDSGFYLCASQGASTIYEKLFFGSGTQLSVL.

The chain links TRBV6-2 or TRBV6-3 to TRBJ2-5; possibly TRBD1 for D (5 bases). Germline V gives CDR1 MNHEY, CDR2 SVGEGT. V was trimmed by 0 bases and J by 6 bases, leaving 14 bases between them. CDR3 length: 15 residues. The CDR3 nucleotides are TGTGCCAGCAGTTACTCCAGGGATATCCTACAGACCCAGTACTTC. It encodes CASSYSRDILQTQYF.

This chain joins TRBV12-3 or TRBV12-4 and TRBJ2-5; the D is unclear. V was clipped by 4 bases and J by 0 bases, with 6 bases between them. CDR3 length: 13 amino acids. CDR3 coding DNA: TGTGCCAGCAGTTCTGTGTACCAAGAGACCCAGTACTTC. This translates into CASSSVYQETQYF.

This chain links TRBV7-9 with TRBJ2-1, with TRBD2 matching 10 bases. Germline V CDR1 and CDR2: SEHNR, FQNEAQ (reference sequence). Germline trimming cut 5 bases from V and 7 bases from J; bases unmatched to any gene: 8. This CDR3 has 15 residues. CDR3 residues: CASSPISGGQNEQFF. The CDR3 DNA sequence: TGTGCCAGCAGCCCGATTAGCGGGGGGCAGAATGAGCAGTTCTTC.

The chain recombines TRBV4-2 with TRBJ2-7; D may be TRBD2 (6 bases). The CDR3 is 13 amino acids. The V gene's germline CDR1 is LGHNA and CDR2 YNFKEQ. V lost 1 base and J 7 bases, leaving 11 bases between the germline ends. CDR3 DNA: TGTGCCAGCAGCCAAGGACCGGAGGGAGAGCAGTACTTC. Protein product: CASSQGPEGEQYF.

The rearrangement joins TRBV2 to TRBJ2-7, with 7 bases lining up with TRBD2. V was clipped by 4 bases and J by 1 base; unmatched bases: 13. The CDR3 sequence is 17 residues long. The germline V gene encodes CDR1 SNHLY and CDR2 FYNNEI. In nucleotides, the CDR3 is TGTGCCAGCAGTGCCCCCTTCTGGACTAGGAAGTCCTACGAGCAGTACTTC. Translated: CASSAPFWTRKSYEQYF.

The chain links TRBV27 to TRBJ1-1, with D maybe TRBD1 (6 bases). The V end was cut by 2 bases, the J end by 5 bases, with 15 bases between. Germline V gives CDR1 MNHEY, CDR2 SMNVEV (reference sequence). The CDR3 length is 15 residues. Here the CDR3 reads CASSLGEGGSTEAFF. Written as DNA, the CDR3 is TGTGCCAGCAGTTTAGGGGAGGGGGGGAGTACTGAAGCTTTCTTT.

V and J are TRBV5-1 and TRBJ2-7, with 10 bases identical to TRBD1. From germline, CDR1 is SGHRS and CDR2 YFSETQ. Trimming removed 4 bases from V and 6 bases from J; junction bases left unmatched: 7. CDR3 length equals 14 residues. Written as DNA, the CDR3 is TGCGCCAGCAGCCTTGGACAGGGGGACTCCGAGCAGTACTTC. This translates into CASSLGQGDSEQYF.

The chain uses TRBV4-3 and TRBJ2-1, with 7 bases lining up with TRBD2. The germline gives CDR1 LGHNA, CDR2 YSLEER. V lost 0 bases and J lost 2; bases outside the gene matches: 4. The CDR3 has 16 residues. CDR3 DNA: TGCGCCAGCAGCCAAGAGGGGGGAGGGACCTACAATGAGCAGTTCTTC. Its protein is CASSQEGGGTYNEQFF.

This chain uses TRBV6-5 with TRBJ1-2, with 9 bases lining up with TRBD1. Germline trimming cut 5 bases from V and 4 bases from J; bases unmatched to any gene: 5. CDR1 is MNHEY and CDR2 is SVGAGI in the germline V gene. This CDR3 region has 14 residues. CDR3 nucleotide sequence: TGTGCCAGCAGTAAGGGACAGGGCCTCTATGGCTACACCTTC. It is translated as CASSKGQGLYGYTF.

The chain couples TRBV19 to TRBJ2-7; TRBD2 agrees at 8 bases. The CDR3 spans 15 residues. Germline lookup yields CDR1 LNHDA and CDR2 SQIVND (reference sequence). Trimming took 5 bases from V and 0 from J; bases not matched to a gene: 6. Here the CDR3 reads CASSPSGGSSYEQYF. CDR3 nucleotides: TGTGCCAGTAGTCCGTCGGGGGGGAGCTCCTACGAGCAGTACTTC.